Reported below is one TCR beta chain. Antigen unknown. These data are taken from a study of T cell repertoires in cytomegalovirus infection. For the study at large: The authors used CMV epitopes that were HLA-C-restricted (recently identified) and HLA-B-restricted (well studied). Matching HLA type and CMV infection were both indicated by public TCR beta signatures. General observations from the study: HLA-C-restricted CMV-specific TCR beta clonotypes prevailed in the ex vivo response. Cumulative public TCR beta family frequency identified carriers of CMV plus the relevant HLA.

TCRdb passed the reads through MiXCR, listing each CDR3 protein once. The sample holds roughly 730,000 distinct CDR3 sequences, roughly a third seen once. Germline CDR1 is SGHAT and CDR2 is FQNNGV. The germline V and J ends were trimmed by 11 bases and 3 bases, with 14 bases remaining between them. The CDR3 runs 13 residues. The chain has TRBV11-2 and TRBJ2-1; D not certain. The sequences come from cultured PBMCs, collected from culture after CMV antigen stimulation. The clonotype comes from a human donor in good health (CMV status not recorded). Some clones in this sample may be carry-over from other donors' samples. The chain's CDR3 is CAAPQAYYNEQFF. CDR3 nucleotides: TGTGCCGCACCGCAAGCCTACTACAATGAGCAGTTCTTC.